Following are 5 T cell receptor beta chains from one sample sequenced in a study of regulatory T cells in long-lasting Graves disease. The authors built TCR beta libraries using iRepertoire HTBI primers and Arm-PCR of CDR3 regions. A single record per CDR3 protein comes from TCRdb applying MiXCR to the multiplex PCR reads. The sample carries 450,000 to 600,000 distinct CDR3 sequences, about a sixth recorded once. Stated time point: newly diagnosed GD, antithyroid drugs for less than 3 months. RNA from PBMCs was the source of the TCR library. These records were also assigned to another study, of T cells in Graves' hyperthyroidism and ophthalmopathy.

Here the sequenced sample was peripheral blood mononuclear cells (PBMCs), taken at new diagnosis, from a patient treated with antithyroid drugs. Every receptor here comes from a middle-aged man with Graves disease.

The V gene is TRBV7-6, the J gene TRBJ2-1; a weak D match, TRBD2 (6 bases). In germline, CDR1 is SGHVS, CDR2 FNYEAQ. V dropped 3 bases and J dropped 6 bases, with 18 bases sitting between them. The CDR3 covers 16 residues. CDR3 in DNA: TGTGCCAGCAGCTTGAATCTAGCGCCCGGGGGCAATGAGCAGTTCTTC. Protein product: CASSLNLAPGGNEQFF. The full variable domain, with the rest looked up from reference TRBV7-6 and TRBJ2-1, is GAGVSQSPRYKVTKRGQDVALRCDPISGHVSLYWYRQALGQGPEFLTYFNYEAQQDKSGLPNDRFSAERPEGSISTLTIQRTEQRDSAMYRCASSLNLAPGGNEQFFGPGTRLTVL.

This chain links TRBV29-1 with TRBJ2-7, with D possibly being TRBD1 or TRBD2 (5 bases each). The CDR3 has 15 amino acids. V lost 3 bases and J lost 0, with 15 bases in between. Germline-derived CDR1 and CDR2 are SQVTM and ANQGSEA. The DNA of the CDR3 is TGCAGCGTTGACGGGACGGGCCAGAGCTCCTACGAGCAGTACTTC. It encodes CSVDGTGQSSYEQYF.

The table lists this clonotype with many counts. This chain connects TRBV29-1 to TRBJ2-5; D perhaps matches TRBD1 (6 bases). V was cut by 2 bases and J by 2 bases, with 12 bases left in between. CDR1 SQVTM and CDR2 ANQGSEA come from the germline V gene. The CDR3 spans 14 residues. The CDR3 nucleotides read TGCAGCGTTGAACTCGCAGGGGATCAAGAGACCCAGTACTTC. Its protein is CSVELAGDQETQYF.

This clonotype was seen ten or more times. This chain connects TRBV28 to TRBJ1-1; TRBD1 is a possible D gene (5 bases). Germline values: CDR1 MDHEN, CDR2 SYDVKM. With 7 bases removed from V and 4 bases from J, the gap between germline ends came to 13 bases. This CDR3 is built from 13 residues. In nucleotides, the CDR3 is TGTGCCAGCAACCTCCAGGACACCACTGAAGCTTTCTTT. Its protein is CASNLQDTTEAFF.

The sample holds a few counts of this clonotype. V usage is TRBV2 and J usage is TRBJ2-3; D unclear. This CDR3 region has 16 residues. V was trimmed by 3 bases and J by 1 base, leaving 14 bases between them. The germline V gene encodes CDR1 SNHLY and CDR2 FYNNEI. CDR3 amino acids: CASSDLDGSGTDTQYF. The CDR3 DNA sequence: TGTGCCAGCAGTGACCTGGACGGGTCTGGCACAGATACGCAGTATTTT.